What follows are 15 T cell receptor beta chains derived from one specimen sequenced in a study of shared clonotypes between healthy human individuals. Libraries were prepared by immunoSEQ multiplex PCR; TCRdb keeps only in-frame clonotypes and omits some of them. Of approximately 1.5 million clones listed, approximately 98.5% are singletons. The sequenced sample was naive CD4+ T cells sorted from blood. The subset was: CD45RA+ positively selected. Receptors were obtained from a man aged 25-45 years in good health.

The rearrangement joins TRBV19 to TRBJ2-1; 8 nucleotides agree with TRBD1. Germline CDR1 LNHDA, CDR2 SQIVND (reference sequence). This CDR3 comprises 13 residues. The J segment lost 3 bases and the V segment lost 8 bases, leaving 3 bases of the junction unmatched. This CDR3 is CASSGQGYNEQFF. DNA for the CDR3: TGTGCCAGTTCAGGACAGGGCTACAATGAGCAGTTCTTC.

CDR3 protein: CASSSPGTAYEQYF. The CDR3 region has the DNA TGTGCCAGCAGCTCGCCCGGGACAGCCTACGAGCAGTACTTC. This chain connects TRBV5-4 to TRBJ2-7; TRBD1 agrees at 7 bases. J lost 2 bases, V lost 3 bases, and 5 bases had no gene match. Looked up from germline, CDR1 is SGHNT and CDR2 is YYREEE (reference sequence). This CDR3 is 14 amino acids long.

About this clone itself: A read error may produce the germline difference seen at one junction end. The gene calls are TRBV7-7 and TRBJ2-5; D is undetermined. This CDR3 is built from 14 residues. Germline values: CDR1 SSHAT, CDR2 FNYEAQ (reference sequence). CDR3 sequence reads: CASSLEYGQETQYF. Here the CDR3 DNA reads TGTGCTAGCAGCTTAGAGTACGGACAAGAGACCCAGTACTTC.

V and J are TRBV5-1 and TRBJ2-5; D unclear. The CDR3 spans 14 residues. V gave up 6 bases and J gave up 3 bases, with 15 bases separating them. Germline assignment: CDR1 SGHRS and CDR2 YFSETQ. CDR3 sequence (DNA): TGCGCCAGCATGGGTTCAATAACAGAAGAGACCCAGTACTTC. This encodes CASMGSITEETQYF. Drawing the rest from reference TRBV5-1 and TRBJ2-5, the complete variable domain is KAGVTQTPRYLIKTRGQQVTLSCSPISGHRSVSWYQQTPGQGLQFLFEYFSETQRNKGNFPGRFSGRQFSNSRSEMNVSTLELGDSALYLCASMGSITEETQYFGPGTRLLVL.

A word on this clone: One end of the junction does not line up with germline, which may come from a read error. The V and J genes are TRBV9 and TRBJ2-1, with TRBD2 identical over 8 bases. This CDR3 comprises 16 residues. CDR1 is SGDLS, CDR2 YYNGEE, per germline. The CDR3 sequence is CASSVASSGAYNEQFF. In nucleotides, the CDR3 is TGTGCCAGCAGCGTAGCAAGTAGCGGGGCCTATAATGAGCAGTTCTTC.

The chain is built from TRBV25-1 and TRBJ2-6, with D possibly being TRBD1 or TRBD2 (6 bases each). This CDR3 contains 16 residues. Germline CDR1 MGHDK, CDR2 SYGVNS. With 8 bases removed from V and 0 bases from J, the gap between germline ends came to 14 bases. Here the CDR3 DNA reads TGTGCCAGCGGGAGGACAGCCGGCTCTGGGGCCAACGTCCTGACTTTC. It translates to CASGRTAGSGANVLTF.

The J gene is TRBJ2-1, the V gene TRBV7-6, with 16 nucleotides matching TRBD2. Germline-derived CDR1 and CDR2 are SGHVS and FNYEAQ. CDR3 length: 20 amino acids. The J segment lost 2 bases and the V segment lost 2 bases, leaving 9 bases of the junction unmatched. CDR3 in amino acids: CASSLHPGLAGGKAYNEQFF. CDR3 coding DNA: TGTGCCAGCAGCTTACACCCGGGACTAGCGGGAGGGAAAGCCTACAATGAGCAGTTCTTC. The variable domain in full, with the rest retrieved from reference TRBV7-6 and TRBJ2-1, is GAGVSQSPRYKVTKRGQDVALRCDPISGHVSLYWYRQALGQGPEFLTYFNYEAQQDKSGLPNDRFSAERPEGSISTLTIQRTEQRDSAMYRCASSLHPGLAGGKAYNEQFFGPGTRLTVL.

The V gene is TRBV11-3, the J gene TRBJ2-1, with D possibly called TRBD1 or TRBD2 (5 bases each). The CDR3 sequence is 15 residues long. V was shortened by 1 base and J by 7 bases, with 14 bases between the two germline ends. Germline V CDR1 and CDR2: SGHNT, YENEEA. As DNA, the CDR3 is TGTGCCAGCAGCTTAGGGGGGACCGACCTGAATGAGCAGTTCTTC. Its translation is CASSLGGTDLNEQFF. Looking up the rest from reference TRBV11-3 and TRBJ2-1 gives the full variable domain: EAGVVQSPRYKIIEKKQPVAFWCNPISGHNTLYWYLQNLGQGPELLIRYENEEAVDDSQLPKDRFSAERLKGVDSTLKIQPAELGDSAVYLCASSLGGTDLNEQFFGPGTRLTVL.

V usage is TRBV18 and J usage is TRBJ2-2; 7 nucleotides match TRBD1. The CDR3 totals 16 residues. J lost 5 bases, V lost 0 bases, and 6 bases had no gene match. Germline V lookup: CDR1 KGHSH, CDR2 LQKENI. The CDR3 sequence is CASSPPRTGRTGELFF. In DNA form, the CDR3 reads TGTGCCAGCTCACCACCCCGGACAGGTCGGACCGGGGAGCTGTTTTTT.

The chain couples TRBV5-5 to TRBJ1-5, with no clear D. CDR1 and CDR2 (germline): SGHKS, YYEKEE (reference sequence). V was pared by 1 base and J by 6 bases, with 11 bases between. This CDR3 comprises 14 residues. The CDR3 coding sequence is TGTGCCAGCAGCTTGAGTGGGATGGGTCAGCCCCAGCATTTT. Amino acids: CASSLSGMGQPQHF.

The CDR3, as DNA: TGTGCCAGCGGGCTAGCGGGAGCCGGGGTCAATGAGCAGTTCTTC. Encoded protein: CASGLAGAGVNEQFF. V and J are TRBV7-9 and TRBJ2-1; 10 bases match TRBD2. The CDR3 is 15 amino acids. From germline, CDR1 is SEHNR and CDR2 FQNEAQ (reference sequence). Germline trimming cut 8 bases from V and 6 bases from J; bases unmatched to any gene: 10.

This sequence joins TRBV29-1 and TRBJ2-5, with TRBD1 matching 8 bases. Per the germline V gene, CDR1 is SQVTM and CDR2 is ANQGSEA. J gave up 5 bases and V 4 bases, and 6 bases lay outside the gene matches. The length of the CDR3 is 13 residues. The CDR3 nucleotides read TGCAGCGTTGTTCAGGGGGCATCGGAGACCCAGTACTTC. Translated, it gives CSVVQGASETQYF.

The rearrangement joins TRBV5-1 to TRBJ2-5, with D hard to call. V shed 2 bases and J shed 1 base, with 6 bases lying between them. The V gene's germline CDR1 is SGHRS and CDR2 YFSETQ. This CDR3 has 13 residues. The DNA of the CDR3 is TGCGCCAGCAGCTTTGCCGGCCAAGAGACCCAGTACTTC. Translating it yields CASSFAGQETQYF.

The chain recombines TRBV5-1 with TRBJ2-3; D call uncertain. CDR1 is SGHRS and CDR2 is YFSETQ in the germline V gene. The CDR3 has 17 residues. The ends were cut back, 0 bases at V and 2 bases at J, with 16 bases in the middle. The CDR3 here is CASSLGLLPRDTDTQYF. The CDR3 DNA reads as TGCGCCAGCAGCTTGGGCCTTCTACCCCGCGACACAGATACGCAGTATTTT.

This chain connects TRBV7-8 to TRBJ2-7; 9 nucleotides match TRBD1. After removal of 5 bases from V and 4 bases from J, the junction contained 9 bases not matched to a gene. The CDR3 is 15 residues long. Germline-derived CDR1 and CDR2 are SGHVS and FQNEAQ. The CDR3 here is CASSRRRDRVYEQYF. The CDR3 nucleotides are TGTGCCAGCAGCCGAAGGCGGGACAGGGTGTACGAGCAGTACTTC.